The text below deals with one T cell receptor (beta chain). Its antigen remains unidentified. The source of the sample is a study of cytomegalovirus exposure and HLA in healthy donors. Study findings and constraints: It is likely that the observed cluster of highly shared sequence variants was a sequencing artifact.

PCR was performed using 60 Vbeta and 13 Jbeta primers. TCRdb keeps only in-frame clones here, not all; method: immunoSEQ multiplex PCR. Of around 130,000 clones detected, over 8.5% appear once; the ten largest clones hold 5% to 6.5%. The sequence was obtained from a woman aged 40 to 50 in good health and CMV-seropositive. The specimen was PBMCs.

CDR3 sequence: CASSFARGNEQFF. CDR3 DNA sequence: TGTGCCAGCAGCTTTGCTAGGGGAAATGAGCAGTTCTTC. This chain joins TRBV7-3 and TRBJ2-1; maybe TRBD1 (5 bases). Trimming removed 3 bases from V and 7 bases from J, with 10 bases in between. Germline lookup yields CDR1 SGHTA and CDR2 FQGTGA. This CDR3 contains 13 residues.